This TCR beta chain originates from a study of T-cell memory formation after mild COVID-19. As for the study in general: Most TCR clusters belonged to a single donor.

A note on this clonotype: Its antigen is not known.

Overall study findings and caveats: Later expanders leaned CD4+, whereas clones that contracted between day 15 and 85 were balanced CD4/CD8. Second-wave clones with a day 37 peak had unconfirmed SARS-CoV-2 specificity. For contracting clones, CD4+ ones sat mainly in CM and EM, CD8+ in EMRA.

Via MiXCR, TCRdb re-called the 5' RACE reads, giving one row per CDR3 protein. The data contain over 150,000 distinct CDR3 sequences, roughly 23% of them singletons. Trimming took 0 bases from V and 11 from J; bases not matched to a gene: 6. The CDR3 has 14 residues. Per germline, CDR1 LNHNV and CDR2 YYDKDF (reference sequence). Material for sequencing was PBMCs or a T cell subset sorted from them (not recorded which). The clonotype originates from an adult woman who had mild COVID-19 (a few samples of this study predate the infection). Cell type and time point are not known. This chain connects TRBV15 to TRBJ2-1, with TRBD2 matching over 8 bases. CDR3 nucleotides: TGTGCCACCAGCAGAGAAGCGGGAGACCTTAAGCAGTTCTTC. Translated, it gives CATSREAGDLKQFF.